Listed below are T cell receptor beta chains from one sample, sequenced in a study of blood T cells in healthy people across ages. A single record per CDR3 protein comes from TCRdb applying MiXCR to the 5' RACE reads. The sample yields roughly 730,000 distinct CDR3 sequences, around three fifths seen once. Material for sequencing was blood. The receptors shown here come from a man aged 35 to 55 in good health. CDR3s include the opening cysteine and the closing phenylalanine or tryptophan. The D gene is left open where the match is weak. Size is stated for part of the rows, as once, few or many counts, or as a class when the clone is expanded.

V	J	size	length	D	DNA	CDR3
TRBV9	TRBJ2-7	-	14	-	TGTGCCAGCAGCGTATCAGGGGATCCCTACGAGCAGTACTTC	CASSVSGDPYEQYF
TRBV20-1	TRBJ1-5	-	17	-	TGCAGTGCCGGTGGCGGGTTAGCGGACAGATCCAATCAGCCCCAGCATTTT	CSAGGGLADRSNQPQHF
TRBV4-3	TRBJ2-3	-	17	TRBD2	TGCGCCAGCAGCCAACAAACTAGCGGGAGAGGGGGAGATACGCAGTATTTT	CASSQQTSGRGGDTQYF
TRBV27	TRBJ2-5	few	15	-	TGTGCCAGCAGTTTAACCGTTGGGGCGAGCGAGACCCAGTACTTC	CASSLTVGASETQYF
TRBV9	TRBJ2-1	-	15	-	TGTGCCAGCAGCGTAGTAAGCGGAGGAGTTGGGGAGCAGTTCTTC	CASSVVSGGVGEQFF
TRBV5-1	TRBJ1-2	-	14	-	TGCGCCAGCAGCTCCGCGCAAGTCAACTATGGCTACACCTTC	CASSSAQVNYGYTF
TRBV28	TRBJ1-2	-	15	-	TGTGCCGGCAGTTCCTCGGGAGGAGCTAACTATAGCTACACCTTC	CAGSSSGGANYSYTF
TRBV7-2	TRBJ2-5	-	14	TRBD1	TGTGCCAGCAGCTATAGGACAGGGGAAGAGACCCAGTACTTC	CASSYRTGEETQYF
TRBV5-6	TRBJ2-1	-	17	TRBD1	TGTGCCAGCAGCTTCGGGCCCGGGACAGGAGGTCTCAATGAGCAGTTCTTC	CASSFGPGTGGLNEQFF
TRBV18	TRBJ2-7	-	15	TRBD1	TGTGCCAGCTCACCAGGGGCCGGACAGGGCTACGAGCAGTACTTC	CASSPGAGQGYEQYF
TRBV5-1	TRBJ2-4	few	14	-	TGCGCCAGCAGCTTATCCAGGGGGGGCTACATTCAGTACTTC	CASSLSRGGYIQYF
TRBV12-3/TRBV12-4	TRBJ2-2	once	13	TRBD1	TGTGCCTGCCGCGGGACAGGCACCGGGGAGCTGTTTTTT	CACRGTGTGELFF
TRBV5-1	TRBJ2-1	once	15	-	TGCGCCAGCAGCTTGGGACTAGGGAGTTACAATGAGCAGTTCTTC	CASSLGLGSYNEQFF
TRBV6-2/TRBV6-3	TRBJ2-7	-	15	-	TGTGCCAGCAGCCCATCCTGGGACTCCCCCTACGAGCAGTACTTC	CASSPSWDSPYEQYF
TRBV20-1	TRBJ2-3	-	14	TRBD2	TGCAGTGCCCGGGGGGGAATTGGCACAGATACGCAGTATTTT	CSARGGIGTDTQYF
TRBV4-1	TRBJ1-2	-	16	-	TGCGCCAGCAGCCAAGGGGAGACAGGCCGTGACTATGGCTACACCTTC	CASSQGETGRDYGYTF
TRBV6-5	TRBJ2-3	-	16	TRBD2	TGTGCCAGCAGGTCTAGCGGGAGCCCAGGGACAGATACGCAGTATTTT	CASRSSGSPGTDTQYF
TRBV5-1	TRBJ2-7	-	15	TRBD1	TGCGCCTGCAACTCCGTTGGAGGGACAGGGAACGAGCAGTACTTC	CACNSVGGTGNEQYF
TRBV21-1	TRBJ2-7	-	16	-	TGTGCCAGCAGCACAACCAACCGGGACAGGGGAATGGAGCAGTACTTC	CASSTTNRDRGMEQYF
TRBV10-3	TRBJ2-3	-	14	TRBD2	TGTGCCAATTCCGGGACTAGCGGCACAGATACGCAGTATTTT	CANSGTSGTDTQYF
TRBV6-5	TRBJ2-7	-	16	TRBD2	TGTGCCAGCAGTTACCAGCTAGCGGGGGACCACAATGAGCAGTACTTC	CASSYQLAGDHNEQYF
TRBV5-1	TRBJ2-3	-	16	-	TGCGCCAGCAGCTTTGAGAGGGAACGCAGCACAGATACGCAGTATTTT	CASSFERERSTDTQYF
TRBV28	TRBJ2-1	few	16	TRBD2	TGTGCCAGCAGGGGACTAGCGGCTAGCTCCTACAATGAGCAGTTCTTC	CASRGLAASSYNEQFF
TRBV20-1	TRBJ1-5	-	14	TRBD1	TGCAGTGCTAGGGGACAGGGGAACAATCAGCCCCAGCATTTT	CSARGQGNNQPQHF
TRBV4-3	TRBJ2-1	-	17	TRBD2	TGCGCCAGCAGCCAACTAGCGGGATGGGCAATGCTTAATGAGCAGTTCTTC	CASSQLAGWAMLNEQFF
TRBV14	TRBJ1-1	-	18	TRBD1	TGTGCCAGCAGCCGACTTCCAATACAGGGGAGGGAGAACACTGAAGCTTTCTTT	CASSRLPIQGRENTEAFF
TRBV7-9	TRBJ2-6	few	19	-	TGTGCCAGCAGCTCAAGGGGTCCCAGGGATAAACCTGGGGCCAACGTCCTGACTTTC	CASSSRGPRDKPGANVLTF
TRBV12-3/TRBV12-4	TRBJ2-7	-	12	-	TGTGCCAGCAGTTTACCAGGGGCCGAGCAGTACTTC	CASSLPGAEQYF
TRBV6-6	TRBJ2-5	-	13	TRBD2	TGTGCCAGCAGGCGGGAGAGGGCGGAGACCCAGTACTTC	CASRRERAETQYF
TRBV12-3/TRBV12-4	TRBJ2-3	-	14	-	TGTGCCAGCAGCCCGCCCGGACTTCCAGATACGCAGTATTTT	CASSPPGLPDTQYF
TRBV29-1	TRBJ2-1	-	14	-	TGCAGCTCCAAATTGGGGGTGACCGGCAGTGAGCAGTTCTTC	CSSKLGVTGSEQFF
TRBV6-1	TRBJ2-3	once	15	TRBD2	TGTGCCAGCAATGGCGGGAGAGGGAATACAGATACGCAGTATTTT	CASNGGRGNTDTQYF
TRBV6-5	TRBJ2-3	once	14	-	TGTGCCAGCAGGGACGGGGGTGGCTCTGATACGCAGTATTTT	CASRDGGGSDTQYF
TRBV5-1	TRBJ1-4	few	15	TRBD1	TGCGCCAGCAGCTCGGACAGGGCAAGCGATGAAAAACTGTTTTTT	CASSSDRASDEKLFF
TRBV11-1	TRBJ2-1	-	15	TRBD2	TGTGCCAGCAGCTTTCGGGGGGGCGGTATAAATGAGCAGTTCTTC	CASSFRGGGINEQFF
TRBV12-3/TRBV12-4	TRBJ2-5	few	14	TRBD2	TGTGCCAGCGCTATCCGGGAGGCGTGGGAGACCCAGTACTTC	CASAIREAWETQYF
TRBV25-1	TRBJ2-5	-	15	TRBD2	TGTGCCAGCAGCCAAGGCGGGGGTGGACGAGAGACCCAGTACTTC	CASSQGGGGRETQYF
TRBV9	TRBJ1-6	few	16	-	TGTGCCAGCAGCGAGGGGGGTGAAGCCTATAATTCACCCCTCCACTTT	CASSEGGEAYNSPLHF
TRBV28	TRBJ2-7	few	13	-	TGTGCCAGCAGTCCACCAGCGGCCTACGAGCAGTACTTC	CASSPPAAYEQYF
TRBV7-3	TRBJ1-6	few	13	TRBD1	TGTGCCAGCAGCGCCCGACAGGGCTGGGCCCTCCACTTT	CASSARQGWALHF
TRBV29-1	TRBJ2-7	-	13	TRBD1	TGCAGCGTGACAGGGGGCCAATCCTACGAGCAGTACTTC	CSVTGGQSYEQYF
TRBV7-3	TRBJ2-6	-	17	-	TGTGCCAGCAGTTTGTCCGGTACTGTGGGTGGGGCCAACGTCCTGACTTTC	CASSLSGTVGGANVLTF
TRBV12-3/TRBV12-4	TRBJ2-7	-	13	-	TGTGCCAGCAGTTTAGCCGGTCAATACGAGCAGTACTTC	CASSLAGQYEQYF
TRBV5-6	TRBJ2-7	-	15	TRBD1	TGTGCCAGCAGCCTGAGACAGGGGGTTGCCTACGAGCAGTACTTC	CASSLRQGVAYEQYF
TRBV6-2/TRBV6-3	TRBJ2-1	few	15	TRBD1	TGTGCCAGCAGTAACCGGGACAGGGTGTTTCATGAGCAGTTCTTC	CASSNRDRVFHEQFF
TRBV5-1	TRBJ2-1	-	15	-	TGCGCCAGCAGCTTGGCTAGCTCGATCTACAATGAGCAGTTCTTC	CASSLASSIYNEQFF
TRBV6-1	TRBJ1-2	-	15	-	TGTGCCAGCACCGGGACGGACACCTCTCGGTATGGCTACACCTTC	CASTGTDTSRYGYTF
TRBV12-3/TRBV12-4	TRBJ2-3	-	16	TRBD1	TGTGCCAGCAGTTTATGGAGCACCTCAGGGGGAGATACGCAGTATTTT	CASSLWSTSGGDTQYF
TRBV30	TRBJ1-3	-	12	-	TGTGCCTGGAGGGCGGTGTTAGACACCATATATTTT	CAWRAVLDTIYF
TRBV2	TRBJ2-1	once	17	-	TGTGCCGGCAGCCCTAGGGCGGGGTTGAGCTCCTACAATGAGCAGTTCTTC	CAGSPRAGLSSYNEQFF
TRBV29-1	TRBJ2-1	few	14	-	TGCAGCGTTGAAGGAGAAAGCTCCTACAATGAGCAGTTCTTC	CSVEGESSYNEQFF
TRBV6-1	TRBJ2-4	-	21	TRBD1	TGTGCCAGCAGAAAGGAAAGGACAGGGGGCGTGGGGAGTTTAGCCAAAAACATTCAGTACTTC	CASRKERTGGVGSLAKNIQYF
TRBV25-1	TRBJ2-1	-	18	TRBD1	TGTGCCAGCAGTGAATATTTAGGTAGGGGGCCGCCGTTTTATGAGCAGTTCTTC	CASSEYLGRGPPFYEQFF
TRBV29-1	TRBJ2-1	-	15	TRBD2	TGCAGCTCCCGAACGACTAGCGGGGGGTACAATGAGCAGTTCTTC	CSSRTTSGGYNEQFF